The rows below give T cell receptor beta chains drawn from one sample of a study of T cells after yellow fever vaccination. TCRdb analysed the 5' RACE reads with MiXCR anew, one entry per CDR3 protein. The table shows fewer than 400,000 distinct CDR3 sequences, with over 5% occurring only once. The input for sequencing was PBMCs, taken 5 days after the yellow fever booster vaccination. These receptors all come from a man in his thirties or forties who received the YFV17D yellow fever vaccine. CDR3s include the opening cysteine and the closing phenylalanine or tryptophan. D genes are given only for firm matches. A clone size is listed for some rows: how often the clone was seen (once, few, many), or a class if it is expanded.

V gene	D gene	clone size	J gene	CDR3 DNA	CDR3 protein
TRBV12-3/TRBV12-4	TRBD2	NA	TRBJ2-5	TGTGCCAGCAGCCCACCGGGACTAGCGGGAGAAGAGACCCAGTACTTC	CASSPPGLAGEETQYF
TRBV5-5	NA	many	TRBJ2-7	TGTGCCAGCAGCCCGCTGTTGAGCTACGAGCAGTACTTC	CASSPLLSYEQYF
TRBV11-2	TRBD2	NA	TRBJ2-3	TGTGCCAGCAGCTGGGGGACTAACACAGATACGCAGTATTTT	CASSWGTNTDTQYF
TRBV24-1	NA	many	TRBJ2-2	TGTGCCACCAGTGATCCCCACGGCCCCGACTCGAACACCGGGGAGCTGTTTTTT	CATSDPHGPDSNTGELFF
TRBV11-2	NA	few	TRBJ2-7	TGTGCCAGCAGCTTAGGGGTTCACGAGCAGTACTTC	CASSLGVHEQYF
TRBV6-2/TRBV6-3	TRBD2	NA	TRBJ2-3	TGTGCCAGCATCGGGAGGGTTTCAGATACGCAGTATTTT	CASIGRVSDTQYF
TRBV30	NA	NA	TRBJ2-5	TGTGCCTGGGAAAGGAACCCCGGGGAGACCCAGTACTTC	CAWERNPGETQYF
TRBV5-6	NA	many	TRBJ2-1	TGTGCCAGCAGCCTGTTGGGTGACGGGTTTGAGCAGTTCTTC	CASSLLGDGFEQFF
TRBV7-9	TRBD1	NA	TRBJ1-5	TGTGCCAGCAGTCCCCAGGGGGAGCAGCCCCAGCATTTT	CASSPQGEQPQHF
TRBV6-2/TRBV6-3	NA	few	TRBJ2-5	TGTGCCAGCAGCCCGGGACTCGTGTACCAAGAGACCCAGTACTTC	CASSPGLVYQETQYF
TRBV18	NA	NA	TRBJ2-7	TGTGCCAGCTCGTCCGATCGACCGAGTGAGCAGTACTTC	CASSSDRPSEQYF
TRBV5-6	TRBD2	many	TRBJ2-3	TGTGCCAGCAGCCGTCGGGGGGGAGGGAGCGCAGATACGCAGTATTTT	CASSRRGGGSADTQYF
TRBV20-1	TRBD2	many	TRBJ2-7	TGCAGTGCCCTTCCCGGGGGGAACTACGAGCAGTACTTC	CSALPGGNYEQYF
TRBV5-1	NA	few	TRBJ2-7	TGCGCCAGCAAACCCGGGGAGAGAATCTACGAGCAGTACTTC	CASKPGERIYEQYF
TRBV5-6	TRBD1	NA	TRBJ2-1	TGTGCCAGCAGACAGGGGATGGGCAACAATGAGCAGTTCTTC	CASRQGMGNNEQFF
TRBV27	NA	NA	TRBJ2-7	TGTGCCAGCAGTCCCTGGGACCGAGCCTACGAGCAGTACTTC	CASSPWDRAYEQYF
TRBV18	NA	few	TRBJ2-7	TGTGCCAGCTCTCACCGGGACCTACCCTACGAGCAGTACTTC	CASSHRDLPYEQYF
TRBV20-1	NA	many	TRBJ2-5	TGCAGTGCTAGAGATCCGGGAGCATGGAAGACCCAGTACTTC	CSARDPGAWKTQYF
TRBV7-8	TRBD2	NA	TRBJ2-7	TGTGCCAGCAGCTCTACGGGACTAGCGGAAGGACTAGGGTACGAGCAGTACTTC	CASSSTGLAEGLGYEQYF
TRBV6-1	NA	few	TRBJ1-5	TGTGCCAGCAGTCCGCTGGGCCGAGAAGTTCAGCCCCAGCATTTT	CASSPLGREVQPQHF
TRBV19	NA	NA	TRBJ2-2	TGTGCCAGTAATTCACAGAAAAACACCGGGGAGCTGTTTTTT	CASNSQKNTGELFF
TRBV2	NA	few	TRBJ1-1	TGTGCCAGCAGTGAACTGAAGGGCCTCAATGAAGCTTTCTTT	CASSELKGLNEAFF
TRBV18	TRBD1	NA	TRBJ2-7	TGTGCCAGCTCACACGGGGACAGCCCCTACGAGCAGTACTTC	CASSHGDSPYEQYF
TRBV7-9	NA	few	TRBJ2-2	TGTGCCAGCAGCCGAGAGGGTATCTCCGGGGAGCTGTTTTTT	CASSREGISGELFF
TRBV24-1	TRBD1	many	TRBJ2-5	TGTGCCACCAGTGATCCTCGGACAGGGGGGGATGAGACCCAGTACTTC	CATSDPRTGGDETQYF
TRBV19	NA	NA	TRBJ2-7	TGTGCCAGTAGTATGGGGTACGAGCAGTACTTC	CASSMGYEQYF
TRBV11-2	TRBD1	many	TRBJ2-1	TGTGCCAGCAGCTTAAAACCGGACAGGGGCTCCTACAATGAGCAGTTCTTC	CASSLKPDRGSYNEQFF
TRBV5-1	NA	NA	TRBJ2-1	TGCGCCAGCAGCTTCCGAGACCCCTACAATGAGCAGTTCTTC	CASSFRDPYNEQFF
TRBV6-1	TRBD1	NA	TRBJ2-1	TGTGCCAGCAGTCCACGACAGGGGAGCAATGAGCAGTTCTTC	CASSPRQGSNEQFF
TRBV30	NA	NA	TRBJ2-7	TGTGCCTGTAACCGGGACGGTCAAGCCTACGAGCAGTACTTC	CACNRDGQAYEQYF
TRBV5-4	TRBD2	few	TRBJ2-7	TGTGCCAGCGAGGCTAGCGGGAGGCCGCTCGAGCAGTACTTC	CASEASGRPLEQYF
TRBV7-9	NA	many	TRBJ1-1	TGTGCCAGCAGCTTAATGACGGTGAACACTGAAGCTTTCTTT	CASSLMTVNTEAFF
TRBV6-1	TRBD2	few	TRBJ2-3	TGTGCCAGCAGACCTGGACTAGCGGGAGGCGCAGATACGCAGTATTTT	CASRPGLAGGADTQYF
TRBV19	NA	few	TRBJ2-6	TGTGCCAGTAGTATTAGTCACTCTGGGGCCAACGTCCTGACTTTC	CASSISHSGANVLTF
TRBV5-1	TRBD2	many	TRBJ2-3	TGCGCCAGCGGGGGACTAGCGCAAGATACGCAGTATTTT	CASGGLAQDTQYF
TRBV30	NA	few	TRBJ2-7	TGTGCCTGGAGCAGGTCCTACGAGCAGTACTTC	CAWSRSYEQYF
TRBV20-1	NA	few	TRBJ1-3	TGCAGTGCTAGAGGGGGGAGAGCGTCTGGAAACACCATATATTTT	CSARGGRASGNTIYF
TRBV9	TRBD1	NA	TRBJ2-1	TGTGCCAGCAGCGTCACAGGGGGAATTTATGAGCAGTTCTTC	CASSVTGGIYEQFF
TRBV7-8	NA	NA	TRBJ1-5	TGTGCCAGCAGCCACCAGGGGAACAGCAATCAGCCCCAGCATTTT	CASSHQGNSNQPQHF
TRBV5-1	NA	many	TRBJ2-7	TGCGCCAGCAGCACGGACTTCTCCTACGAGCAGTACTTC	CASSTDFSYEQYF
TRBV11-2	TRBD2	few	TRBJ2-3	TGTGCCAGCAGCTTTAGCGGGGGCAAGGGAGATACGCAGTATTTT	CASSFSGGKGDTQYF
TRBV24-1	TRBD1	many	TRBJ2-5	TGTGCCACCAGTTCACCGGACAGGTCCCCCGGGGCCCAGTACTTC	CATSSPDRSPGAQYF
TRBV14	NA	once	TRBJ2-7	TGTGCCAGCAGCCGATCAGGGGGGCGTTACGAGCAGTACTTC	CASSRSGGRYEQYF
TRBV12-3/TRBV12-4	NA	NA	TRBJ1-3	TGTGCCAGCAGTTTAGGGGATGGGTCTGGAAACACCATATATTTT	CASSLGDGSGNTIYF
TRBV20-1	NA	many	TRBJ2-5	TGCAGTGCTAGAGAGGAGTGGAGGGAACAGACCCAGTACTTC	CSAREEWREQTQYF
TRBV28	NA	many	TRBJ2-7	TGTGCCAGCAGTATGGGCCGGAACTACGAGCAGTACTTC	CASSMGRNYEQYF
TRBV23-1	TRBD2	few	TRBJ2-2	TGCGCCAGCAGTCAAAAGGCCTCGACCCCACTAGCGGGGAACACCGGGGAGCTGTTTTTT	CASSQKASTPLAGNTGELFF
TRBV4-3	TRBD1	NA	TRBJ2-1	TGCGCCAGCAGCCAAACCGGACAGGGATATATTGGCGAGCAGTTCTTC	CASSQTGQGYIGEQFF
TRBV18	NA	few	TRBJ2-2	TGTGCCAGCCCCAGAACCGGGACTTCTAACACCGGGGAGCTGTTTTTT	CASPRTGTSNTGELFF
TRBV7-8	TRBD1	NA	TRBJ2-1	TGTGCCAGCAGCTTAGAATGGACAGGGAGAGATGAGCAGTTCTTC	CASSLEWTGRDEQFF
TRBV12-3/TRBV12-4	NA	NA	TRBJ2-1	TGTGCCAGCAGTTTATGGGGCGGTAGCTCCTACAATGAGCAGTTCTTC	CASSLWGGSSYNEQFF
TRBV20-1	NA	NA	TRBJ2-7	TGCAGTGCTACCTTGGCAGGTACCTACGAGCAGTACTTC	CSATLAGTYEQYF
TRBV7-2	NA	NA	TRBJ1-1	TGTGCCAGCAGCTTAGGGGGGGCTGAAGCTTTCTTT	CASSLGGAEAFF